The 10 T cell receptor beta chains reported below all come from one sample, sequenced in a study of T-cell memory formation after mild COVID-19. Using its own MiXCR run on the 5' RACE reads, TCRdb lists one record per CDR3 protein. The repertoire includes some 320,000 distinct CDR3 sequences, approximately 15% of them detected once, and 20% to 25% sits in the top ten. The sequenced sample consisted of PBMCs or a T cell subset sorted from them (not recorded which). The receptors stem from a man aged 18 to 29 who had mild COVID-19 (a few samples of this study predate the infection). Cell type and time point are not known.

The table lists this clonotype with a few counts. This chain links TRBV10-3 with TRBJ1-5, with a weak D call TRBD1 (6 bases). Trimming cost V 6 bases and J 3 bases, with 12 bases left between them. CDR1 and CDR2 from the germline V gene are ENHRY and SYGVKD. The length of the CDR3 is 14 residues. The CDR3 loop reads CAISADRHNQPQHF. In DNA, the CDR3 is TGTGCCATCAGCGCGGACAGACACAATCAGCCCCAGCATTTT.

This clonotype turned up a few times. The chain is built from TRBV7-2 and TRBJ1-1, with D hard to call. V was cut by 6 bases and J by 2 bases, with 13 bases left in between. Looked up from germline, CDR1 is SGHTA and CDR2 is FQGNSA. There are 14 residues in the CDR3. The CDR3 here is CASSTLGGNTEAFF. The CDR3 DNA reads TGTGCCAGCAGTACCCTAGGCGGAAACACTGAAGCTTTCTTT.

This clonotype was seen a few times. The chain employs TRBV10-2 and TRBJ2-7, with 7 bases identical to TRBD1. There are 13 residues in the CDR3. CDR1 WSHSY and CDR2 SAAADI come from the germline V gene. V lost 3 bases to trimming and J lost 10 bases; unmatched junction nucleotides: 9. The CDR3 sequence is CASSDNRGIEQYV. The DNA of the CDR3 is TGCGCCAGCAGTGATAACAGGGGTATCGAACAGTACGTC.

This clonotype was found many times. The genes are TRBV6-2 or TRBV6-3 and TRBJ2-2; D not resolved. Germline V gives CDR1 MNHEY, CDR2 SVGEGT. The V end was cut by 5 bases, the J end by 2 bases, with 3 bases between. The CDR3 is made up of 12 amino acids. This chain's CDR3 is CASSHNTGELFF. CDR3 bases: TGTGCCAGCAGTCACAACACCGGGGAGCTGTTTTTT.

The chain uses TRBV6-5 and TRBJ2-3; the D gene is possibly TRBD1 (5 bases). Deletions cut 5 bases from V and 4 bases from J, with 16 bases between. The CDR3 runs to 15 residues. Germline V gene lookup returns CDR1 MNHEY and CDR2 SVGAGI. CDR3 sequence (DNA): TGTGCCAGCAGTCCCAGGGATAGTTCAGCAGATACGCAGTATTTT. Protein: CASSPRDSSADTQYF.

This clonotype was seen only a few times. This rearrangement joins TRBV5-6 to TRBJ2-2; D remains unclear. This CDR3 spans 14 amino acids. V gave up 1 base and J gave up 1 base, with 5 bases separating them. Germline CDR1 and CDR2: SGHDT and YYEEEE. Here the CDR3 DNA reads TGTGCCAGCAGCTTGACACAGAACACCGGGGAGCTGTTTTTT. It translates to CASSLTQNTGELFF.

V usage is TRBV27 and J usage is TRBJ2-3; D unresolved. The germline V and J ends were trimmed by 7 bases and 0 bases, with 14 bases remaining between them. CDR1 and CDR2 (germline): MNHEY, SMNVEV (reference sequence). This CDR3 is built from 15 residues. The CDR3 sequence: CASTVDGSSTDTQYF. Written as DNA, the CDR3 is TGTGCCAGCACCGTAGACGGTTCTAGCACAGATACGCAGTATTTT.

This clonotype appeared a few times. The V and J genes are TRBV28 and TRBJ2-7, with D possibly being TRBD1 (5 bases). Per the germline V gene, CDR1 is MDHEN and CDR2 is SYDVKM. This CDR3 has 12 amino acids. The CDR3 sequence is CASSPSGHRGDV. DNA for the CDR3: TGTGCCAGCAGTCCATCAGGACACCGTGGTGACGTC.

The rearrangement links TRBV19 to TRBJ1-2; D unresolved. V was trimmed by 7 bases and J by 4 bases, leaving 10 bases between them. CDR1 LNHDA and CDR2 SQIVND come from the germline V gene (reference sequence). The CDR3 extends over 12 amino acids. The CDR3 here is CASTGVRYGYTF. The DNA for the CDR3 is TGTGCCAGTACCGGGGTACGCTATGGCTACACCTTC.

In this sample, this clonotype turned up a few times. The chain employs TRBV6-5 and TRBJ1-2, with 7 bases lining up with TRBD1. V lost 6 bases, J lost 2 bases, and 3 bases stayed unmatched. The CDR3 length is 13 residues. CDR1 is MNHEY, CDR2 SVGAGI, per germline. CDR3 amino acids: CASRLQGNYGYTF. The DNA of the CDR3 is TGTGCCAGCAGGTTACAGGGGAACTATGGCTACACCTTC.